Included here is one TCR beta chain sequence, with context. Its antigen is undetermined. These data belong to a study of cytomegalovirus exposure and HLA in healthy donors. Study-wide background: Earlier work reported about 110 million unique TCR beta sequences from 150 million to 200 million T cells.

Germline lookup yields CDR1 LGHNA and CDR2 YSLEER. The junction had 7 bases not matched to a gene; V was cut back by 0 bases and J by 8 bases. The CDR3 consists of 15 residues. Overall study results and limits: Highly shared sequence variants in one cluster were likely a sequencing artifact. Donor immune exposure was known only as CMV serostatus. Within an earlier analysis, most TCR beta V segments proved productive either about 87% or about 30% of the time.

This PCR relied on a set of 60 Vbeta primers and 13 Jbeta primers. Assay used: immunoSEQ multiplex PCR; TCRdb lists only in-frame clones, some missing. Recorded for this sample: 70,000 to 100,000 clones. Sequencing used PBMCs. The receptor was isolated from a girl between 10 and 17 years old in good health and CMV-seropositive. This chain connects TRBV4-3 to TRBJ2-1, with 7 bases matching TRBD2. The chain's CDR3 is CASSQDVLGGDEQFF. The CDR3 DNA follows: TGCGCCAGCAGCCAAGATGTTCTGGGGGGGGATGAGCAGTTCTTC.